The entry below describes one TCR beta chain. Germline lookup yields CDR1 SGHTA and CDR2 FQGNSA. The length of the CDR3 is 16 residues. The V end lost 5 bases, the J end lost 3 bases, and 17 bases lay between the germline ends. This entry belongs to a study of T-cell memory formation after mild COVID-19. Each CDR3 protein gets one entry after TCRdb re-called the 5' RACE reads with MiXCR. The table includes approximately 490,000 distinct CDR3 sequences, around 21% detected once. V is TRBV7-2 and J is TRBJ2-1; tentative D call: TRBD2 (6 bases). The sample comprised PBMCs or a T cell subset sorted from them (not recorded which). The receptor was derived from an adult woman who had mild COVID-19 (a few samples of this study predate the infection). Cell type and time point are not known. DNA of the CDR3: TGTGCCAGCAGCCCGCAGGGAGCGGGTCTCTACAATGAGCAGTTCTTC. Amino acid sequence: CASSPQGAGLYNEQFF.